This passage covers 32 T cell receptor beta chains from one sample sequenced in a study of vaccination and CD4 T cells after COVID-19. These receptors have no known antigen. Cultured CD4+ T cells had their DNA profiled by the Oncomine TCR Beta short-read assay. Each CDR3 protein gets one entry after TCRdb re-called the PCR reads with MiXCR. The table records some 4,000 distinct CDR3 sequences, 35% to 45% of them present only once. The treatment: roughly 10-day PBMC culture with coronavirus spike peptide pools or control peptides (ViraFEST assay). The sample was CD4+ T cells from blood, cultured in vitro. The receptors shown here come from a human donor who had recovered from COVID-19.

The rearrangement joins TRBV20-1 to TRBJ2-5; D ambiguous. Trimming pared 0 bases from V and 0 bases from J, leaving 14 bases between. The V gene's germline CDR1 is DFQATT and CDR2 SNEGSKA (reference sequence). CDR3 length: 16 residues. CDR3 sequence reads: CSARDFGRSNQETQYF. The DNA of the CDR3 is TGCAGTGCTAGAGATTTCGGCAGATCGAACCAAGAGACCCAGTACTTC.

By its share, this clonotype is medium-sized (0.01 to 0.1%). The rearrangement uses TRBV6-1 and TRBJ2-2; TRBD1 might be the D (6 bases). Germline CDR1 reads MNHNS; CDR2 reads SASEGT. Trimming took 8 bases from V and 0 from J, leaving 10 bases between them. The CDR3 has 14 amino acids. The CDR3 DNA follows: TGTGCCAGCCGCGAGGGGGCGAACACCGGGGAGCTGTTTTTT. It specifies CASREGANTGELFF.

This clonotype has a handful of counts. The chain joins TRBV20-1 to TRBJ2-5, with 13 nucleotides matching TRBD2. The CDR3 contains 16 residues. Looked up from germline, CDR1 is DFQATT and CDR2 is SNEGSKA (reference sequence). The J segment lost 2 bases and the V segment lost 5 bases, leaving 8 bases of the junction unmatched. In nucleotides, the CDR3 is TGCAGTGCTCCCGCCCGGACTAGCGGGGGACAAGAGACCCAGTACTTC. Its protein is CSAPARTSGGQETQYF.

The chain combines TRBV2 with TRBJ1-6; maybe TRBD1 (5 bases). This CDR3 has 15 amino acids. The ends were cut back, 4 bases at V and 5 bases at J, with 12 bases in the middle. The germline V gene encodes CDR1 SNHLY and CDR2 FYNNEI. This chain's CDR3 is CASSVGGGNNSPLHF. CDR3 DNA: TGTGCCAGCAGTGTCGGTGGGGGTAATAATTCACCCCTCCACTTT.

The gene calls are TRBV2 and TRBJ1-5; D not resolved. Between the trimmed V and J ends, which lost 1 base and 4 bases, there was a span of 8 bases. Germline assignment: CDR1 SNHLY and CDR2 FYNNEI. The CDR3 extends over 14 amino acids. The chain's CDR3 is CASSEGLGNQPQHF. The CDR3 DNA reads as TGTGCCAGCAGTGAAGGGTTAGGGAATCAGCCCCAGCATTTT.

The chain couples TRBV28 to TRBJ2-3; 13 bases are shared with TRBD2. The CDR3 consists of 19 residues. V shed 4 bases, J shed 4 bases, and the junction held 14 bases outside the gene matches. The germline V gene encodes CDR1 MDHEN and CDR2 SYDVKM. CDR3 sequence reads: CASSSPSQGLAGVADTQYF. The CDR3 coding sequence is TGTGCCAGCAGTTCCCCCTCCCAAGGACTAGCGGGAGTTGCAGATACGCAGTATTTT. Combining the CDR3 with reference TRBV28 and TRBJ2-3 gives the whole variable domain DVKVTQSSRYLVKRTGEKVFLECVQDMDHENMFWYRQDPGLGLRLIYFSYDVKMKEKGDIPEGYSVSREKKERFSLILESASTNQTSMYLCASSSPSQGLAGVADTQYFGPGTRLTVL.

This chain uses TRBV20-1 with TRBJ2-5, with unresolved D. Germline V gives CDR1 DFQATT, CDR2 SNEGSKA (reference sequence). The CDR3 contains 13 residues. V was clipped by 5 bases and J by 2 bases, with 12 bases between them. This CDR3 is CSAANWIQETQYF. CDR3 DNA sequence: TGCAGTGCTGCGAACTGGATACAAGAGACCCAGTACTTC.

CDR3 DNA sequence: TGTGCCAGCAGCGTACTAGCGGGGGACAACACCGGGGAGCTGTTTTTT. Translating gives CASSVLAGDNTGELFF. V is TRBV9 and J is TRBJ2-2; TRBD2 aligns across 10 bases. J was trimmed by 2 bases and V by 1 base; bases with no gene match: 2. The CDR3 is made up of 16 amino acids. Germline V gives CDR1 SGDLS, CDR2 YYNGEE. Full variable domain (missing parts from reference TRBV9 and TRBJ2-2): DSGVTQTPKHLITATGQRVTLRCSPRSGDLSVYWYQQSLDQGLQFLIQYYNGEERAKGNILERFSAQQFPDLHSELNLSSLELGDSALYFCASSVLAGDNTGELFFGEGSRLTVL.

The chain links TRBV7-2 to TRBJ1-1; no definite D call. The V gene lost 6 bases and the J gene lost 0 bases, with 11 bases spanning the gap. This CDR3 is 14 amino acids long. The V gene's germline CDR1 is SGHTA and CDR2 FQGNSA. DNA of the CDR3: TGTGCCAGCAGGCTTCAGGCCTTGAACACTGAAGCTTTCTTT. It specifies CASRLQALNTEAFF.

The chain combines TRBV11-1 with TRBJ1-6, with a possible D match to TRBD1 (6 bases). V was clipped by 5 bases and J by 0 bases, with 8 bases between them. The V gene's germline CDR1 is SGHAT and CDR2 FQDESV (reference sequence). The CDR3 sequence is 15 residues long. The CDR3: CASSQDSSYNSPLHF. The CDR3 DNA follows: TGTGCCAGCAGCCAGGACAGCTCCTATAATTCACCCCTCCACTTT. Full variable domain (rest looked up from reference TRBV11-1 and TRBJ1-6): EAEVAQSPRYKITEKSQAVAFWCDPISGHATLYWYRQILGQGPELLVQFQDESVVDDSQLPKDRFSAERLKGVDSTLKIQPAELGDSAMYLCASSQDSSYNSPLHFGNGTRLTVT.

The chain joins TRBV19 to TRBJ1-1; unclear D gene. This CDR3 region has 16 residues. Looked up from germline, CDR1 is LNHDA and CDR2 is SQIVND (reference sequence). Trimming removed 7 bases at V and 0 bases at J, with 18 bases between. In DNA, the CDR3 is TGTGCCAGTAATCATCGGGGTACACTCATGAACACTGAAGCTTTCTTT. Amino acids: CASNHRGTLMNTEAFF.

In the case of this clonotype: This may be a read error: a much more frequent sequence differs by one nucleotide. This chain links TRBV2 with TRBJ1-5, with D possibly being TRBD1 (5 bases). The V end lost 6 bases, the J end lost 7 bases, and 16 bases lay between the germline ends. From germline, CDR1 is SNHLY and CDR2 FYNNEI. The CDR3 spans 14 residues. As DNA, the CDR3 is TGTGCCAGCAGGTCGGGACGGTTCTGGCAGCCCCAGCATTTT. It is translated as CASRSGRFWQPQHF.

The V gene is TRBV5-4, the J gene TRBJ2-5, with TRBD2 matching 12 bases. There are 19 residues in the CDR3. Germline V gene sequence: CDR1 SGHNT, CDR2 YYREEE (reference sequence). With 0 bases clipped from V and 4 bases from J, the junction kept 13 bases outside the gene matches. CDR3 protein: CASSLGPTLLAGGGETQYF. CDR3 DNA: TGTGCCAGCAGCTTGGGTCCCACTCTACTAGCGGGAGGTGGAGAGACCCAGTACTTC.

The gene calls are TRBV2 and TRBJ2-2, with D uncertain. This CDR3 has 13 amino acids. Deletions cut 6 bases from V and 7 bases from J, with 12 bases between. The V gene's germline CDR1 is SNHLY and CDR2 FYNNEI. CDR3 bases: TGTGCCAGCAGCATAGACGTGGGCGGGGAGCTGTTTTTT. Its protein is CASSIDVGGELFF.

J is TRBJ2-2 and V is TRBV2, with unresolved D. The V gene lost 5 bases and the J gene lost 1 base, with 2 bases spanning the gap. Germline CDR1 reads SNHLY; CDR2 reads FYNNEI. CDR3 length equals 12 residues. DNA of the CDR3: TGTGCCAGCAGTCTGAACACCGGGGAGCTGTTTTTT. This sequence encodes CASSLNTGELFF.

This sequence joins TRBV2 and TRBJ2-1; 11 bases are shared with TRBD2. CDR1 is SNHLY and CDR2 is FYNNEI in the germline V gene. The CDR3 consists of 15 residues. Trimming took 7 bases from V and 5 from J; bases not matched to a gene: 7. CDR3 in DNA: TGTGCCAGCACGAAGGGACTAGCGGTGAACAATGAGCAGTTCTTC. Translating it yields CASTKGLAVNNEQFF. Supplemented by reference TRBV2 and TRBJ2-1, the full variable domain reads EPEVTQTPSHQVTQMGQEVILRCVPISNHLYFYWYRQILGQKVEFLVSFYNNEISEKSEIFDDQFSVERPDGSNFTLKIRSTKLEDSAMYFCASTKGLAVNNEQFFGPGTRLTVL.

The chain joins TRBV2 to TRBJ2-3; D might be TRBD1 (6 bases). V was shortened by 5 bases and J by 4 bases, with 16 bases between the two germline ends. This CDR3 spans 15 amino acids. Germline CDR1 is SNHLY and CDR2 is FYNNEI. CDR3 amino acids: CASSYTGSGADTQYF. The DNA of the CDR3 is TGTGCCAGCAGTTATACAGGGTCAGGGGCAGATACGCAGTATTTT.

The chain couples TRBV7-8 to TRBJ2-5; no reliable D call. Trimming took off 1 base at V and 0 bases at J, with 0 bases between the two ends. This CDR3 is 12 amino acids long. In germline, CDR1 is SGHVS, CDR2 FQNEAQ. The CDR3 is CASSLDQETQYF. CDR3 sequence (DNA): TGTGCCAGCAGCTTAGACCAAGAGACCCAGTACTTC.

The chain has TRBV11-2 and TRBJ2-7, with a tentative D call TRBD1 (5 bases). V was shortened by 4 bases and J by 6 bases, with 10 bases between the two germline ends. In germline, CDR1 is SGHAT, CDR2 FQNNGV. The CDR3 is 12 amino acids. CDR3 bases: TGTGCCAGCAGCTCCAGGGTCCTCGAGCAGTACTTC. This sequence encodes CASSSRVLEQYF. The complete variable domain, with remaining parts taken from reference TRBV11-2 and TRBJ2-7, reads EAGVAQSPRYKIIEKRQSVAFWCNPISGHATLYWYQQILGQGPKLLIQFQNNGVVDDSQLPKDRFSAERLKGVDSTLKIQPAKLEDSAVYLCASSSRVLEQYFGPGTRLTVT.

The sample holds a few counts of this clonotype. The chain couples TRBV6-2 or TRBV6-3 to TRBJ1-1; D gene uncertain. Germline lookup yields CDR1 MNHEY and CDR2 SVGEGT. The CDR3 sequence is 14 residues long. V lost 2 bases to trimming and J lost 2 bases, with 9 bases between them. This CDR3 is CASSYPLSNTEAFF. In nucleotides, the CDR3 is TGTGCCAGCAGTTACCCTCTATCTAACACTGAAGCTTTCTTT.

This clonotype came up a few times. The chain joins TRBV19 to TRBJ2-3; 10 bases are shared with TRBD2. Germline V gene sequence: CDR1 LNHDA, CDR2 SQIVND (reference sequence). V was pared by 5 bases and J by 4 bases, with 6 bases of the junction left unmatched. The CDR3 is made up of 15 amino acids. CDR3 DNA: TGTGCCAGTAGTTACCCTAGCGGGAGCTCAGATACGCAGTATTTT. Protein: CASSYPSGSSDTQYF.

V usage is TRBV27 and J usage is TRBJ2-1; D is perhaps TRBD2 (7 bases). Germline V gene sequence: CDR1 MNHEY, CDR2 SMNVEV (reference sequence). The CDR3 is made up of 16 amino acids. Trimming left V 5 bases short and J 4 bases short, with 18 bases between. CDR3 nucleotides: TGTGCCAGCAGTCCCATTGGGCGGGGGCCTTACAATGAGCAGTTCTTC. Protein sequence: CASSPIGRGPYNEQFF.

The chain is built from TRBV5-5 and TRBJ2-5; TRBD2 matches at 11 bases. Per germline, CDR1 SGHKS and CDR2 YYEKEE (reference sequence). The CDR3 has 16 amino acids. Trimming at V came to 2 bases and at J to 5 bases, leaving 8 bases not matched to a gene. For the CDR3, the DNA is TGTGCCAGCAGCTTCAGTCTAGCGGGGGGTTTGGAGACCCAGTACTTC. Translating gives CASSFSLAGGLETQYF. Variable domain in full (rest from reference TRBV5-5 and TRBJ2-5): DAGVTQSPTHLIKTRGQQVTLRCSPISGHKSVSWYQQVLGQGPQFIFQYYEKEERGRGNFPDRFSARQFPNYSSELNVNALLLGDSALYLCASSFSLAGGLETQYFGPGTRLLVL.

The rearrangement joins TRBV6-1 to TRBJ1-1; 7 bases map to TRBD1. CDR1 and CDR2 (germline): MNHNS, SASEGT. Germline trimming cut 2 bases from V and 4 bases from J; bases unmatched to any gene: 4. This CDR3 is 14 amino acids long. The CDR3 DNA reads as TGTGCCAGCAGTGAAAAACAGGGGACCACTGAAGCTTTCTTT. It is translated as CASSEKQGTTEAFF.

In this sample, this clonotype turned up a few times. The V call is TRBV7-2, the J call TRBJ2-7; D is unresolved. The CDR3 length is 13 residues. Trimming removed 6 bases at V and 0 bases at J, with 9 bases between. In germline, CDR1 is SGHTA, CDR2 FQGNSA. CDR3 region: CASRSRASYEQYF. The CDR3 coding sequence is TGTGCCAGCAGAAGCCGAGCCTCCTACGAGCAGTACTTC.

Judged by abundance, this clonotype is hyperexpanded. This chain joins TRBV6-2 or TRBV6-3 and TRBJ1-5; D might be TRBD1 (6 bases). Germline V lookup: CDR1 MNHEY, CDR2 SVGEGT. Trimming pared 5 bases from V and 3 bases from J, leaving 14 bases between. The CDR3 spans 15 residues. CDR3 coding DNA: TGTGCCAGCAGTCTCGCAGGGGAGGTCAATCAGCCCCAGCATTTT. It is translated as CASSLAGEVNQPQHF.

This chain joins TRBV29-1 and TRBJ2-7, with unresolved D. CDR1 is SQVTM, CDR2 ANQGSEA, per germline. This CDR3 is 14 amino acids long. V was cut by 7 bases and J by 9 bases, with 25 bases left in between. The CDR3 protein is CSAEVPQRSGVQYF. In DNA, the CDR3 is TGCAGCGCCGAAGTACCACAAAGGTCCGGTGTGCAGTACTTC.

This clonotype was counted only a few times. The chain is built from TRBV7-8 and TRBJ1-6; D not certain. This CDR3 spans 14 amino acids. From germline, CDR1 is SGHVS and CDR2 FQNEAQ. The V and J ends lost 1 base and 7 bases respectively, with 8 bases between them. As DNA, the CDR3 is TGTGCCAGCAGCTTAGTGGAACGAAATTCACCCCTCCACTTT. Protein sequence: CASSLVERNSPLHF.

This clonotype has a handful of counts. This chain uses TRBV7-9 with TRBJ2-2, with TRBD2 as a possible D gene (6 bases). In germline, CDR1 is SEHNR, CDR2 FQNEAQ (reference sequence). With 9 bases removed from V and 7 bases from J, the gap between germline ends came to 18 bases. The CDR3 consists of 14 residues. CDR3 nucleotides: TGTGCCAGGCCCCATAGCGGTGATAGCGGGGAGCTGTTTTTT. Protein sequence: CARPHSGDSGELFF.

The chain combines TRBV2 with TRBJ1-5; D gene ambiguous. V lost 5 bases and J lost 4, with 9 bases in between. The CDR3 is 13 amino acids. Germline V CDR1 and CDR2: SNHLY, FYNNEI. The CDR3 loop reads CASSNWANQPQHF. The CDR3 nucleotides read TGTGCCAGCAGTAATTGGGCGAATCAGCCCCAGCATTTT. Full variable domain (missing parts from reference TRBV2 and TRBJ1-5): EPEVTQTPSHQVTQMGQEVILRCVPISNHLYFYWYRQILGQKVEFLVSFYNNEISEKSEIFDDQFSVERPDGSNFTLKIRSTKLEDSAMYFCASSNWANQPQHFGDGTRLSIL.

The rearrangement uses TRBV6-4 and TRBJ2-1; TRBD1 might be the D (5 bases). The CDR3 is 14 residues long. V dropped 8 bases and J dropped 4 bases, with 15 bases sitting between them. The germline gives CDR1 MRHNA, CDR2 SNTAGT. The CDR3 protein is CASGAWAQYNEQFF. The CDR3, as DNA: TGTGCCAGCGGGGCCTGGGCGCAGTACAATGAGCAGTTCTTC.

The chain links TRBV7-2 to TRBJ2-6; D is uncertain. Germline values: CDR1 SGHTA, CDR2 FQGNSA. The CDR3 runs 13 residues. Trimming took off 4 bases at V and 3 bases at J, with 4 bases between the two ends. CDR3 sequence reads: CASSYFGANVLTF. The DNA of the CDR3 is TGTGCCAGCAGCTATTTTGGGGCCAACGTCCTGACTTTC.